This T cell receptor beta chain was captured by sequencing in a study of early T cells in non-severe SARS-CoV-2 infection (dated by TCRdb to about 2021). Context from the whole study: TCR sequencing used bulk RNA from unsorted whole blood, so alpha and beta chains could not be paired. Summary of the overall study and its limitations: VDJdb matching was skewed toward anti-spike CD8 responses and likely underestimated virus-specific expansions, missing private and CD4 specificities.

This clonotype was seen many times. The clone's antigen remains unknown. Per-base quality was not reported, and no clone a single base away is much larger than it. This was a case-control study nested in a cohort of healthcare workers in London, UK, who had nasopharyngeal swab PCR tests and blood samples taken every week. Between 23 and 31 March 2020, the week of the UK lockdown, healthcare workers were enrolled and then followed up weekly for as long as 16 weeks. V is shortened by 1 base, J by 1 base, and the region joining them spans 11 bases. The CDR3 runs 16 amino acids, cysteine and phenylalanine included. Only the CDR3 portion is preserved as DNA: 48 bases, with reading frame beginning at the first base. The germline V gene encodes CDR1 LNHDA and CDR2 SQIVND (reference sequence). Receptors were amplified or captured by 5' RACE. The instrument was a NextSeq 500. To correct for sequencing error and PCR bias, the TCR library protocol tagged individual cDNA molecules with unique molecular identifiers. TCR alpha and beta chains were both sequenced, and the abundances of alpha and beta sequences in each sample were closely correlated with each other. The published analysis was carried out like this. Decombinator V4 was used to annotate TCR sequences for V gene, J gene and CDR3. Expanded TCRs were defined as changing significantly between any two time points under a Poisson model with p below 0.0001. TCR abundances were normalised to the total number of TCRs sequenced per sample and were expressed as counts per million. MAIT TCRs were defined by TRAV1-2 paired with TRAJ12, TRAJ20 or TRAJ33, and iNKT TCRs by TRAV10 paired with TRAJ18. VDJdb, accessed on 1 November 2021, was searched for TCRs annotated for CMV, EBV and SARS-CoV-2, and TCRs annotated for more than one antigen were excluded. The public reads were quality trimmed at Q25 with fastp and then assembled into clones with MiXCR by TCRdb, keeping productive beta chains. Rows are combined by CDR3 protein, so each entry shows the most common genes and DNA. TCRdb, not the original authors, processed these V and J calls. The sample records about 130,000 distinct CDR3 sequences, more than 13% of which are singletons. The ten largest clones capture 20% to 25% of the sample.

The TCR sequence derives from an adult who was a healthcare worker with PCR-confirmed SARS-CoV-2 infection or an uninfected control (not recorded which). Material: whole blood. The sequence joins TRBV19 to TRBJ1-5; a weak D assignment points to TRBD1 (6 bases agree). The CDR3 region: CASSIVAGASNQPQHF. The nucleotide sequence is TGTGCCAGTAGTATAGTGGCAGGGGCGAGCAATCAGCCCCAGCATTTT.